This T cell receptor (beta chain) comes out of a study of blood T cell repertoires in COVID-19. Study overall: Donors in the United States, Italy and Spain gave samples during acute or convalescent COVID-19. Sources were T cells, B-cell-depleted T cells, or PBMCs; the material itself was cDNA or gDNA.

The CDR3 loop spans 16 amino acids. Germline V CDR1 and CDR2: SGHAT, FQNNGV. V was clipped by 1 base and J by 5 bases; unmatched bases: 4. Authors' methods: From reference gene primer amplification, estimates of nucleated cell counts were derived. The assay was immunoSEQ multiplex PCR, and TCRdb's table has in-frame clones only and misses some. That table gives V, J and clone size, and the DNA gave D and trimming. The repertoire holds approximately 60,000 clones, with 65% to 85% as singletons. The chain has TRBV11-2 and TRBJ2-7, with 14 bases identical to TRBD2. This TCR was sampled from a human donor in a cohort sampled during active COVID-19. The sample consisted of peripheral blood. DNA for the CDR3: TGTGCCAGCAGCTTAGGGGGACTAGCGGGAGTCCACGAGCAGTACTTC. Its translation is CASSLGGLAGVHEQYF.